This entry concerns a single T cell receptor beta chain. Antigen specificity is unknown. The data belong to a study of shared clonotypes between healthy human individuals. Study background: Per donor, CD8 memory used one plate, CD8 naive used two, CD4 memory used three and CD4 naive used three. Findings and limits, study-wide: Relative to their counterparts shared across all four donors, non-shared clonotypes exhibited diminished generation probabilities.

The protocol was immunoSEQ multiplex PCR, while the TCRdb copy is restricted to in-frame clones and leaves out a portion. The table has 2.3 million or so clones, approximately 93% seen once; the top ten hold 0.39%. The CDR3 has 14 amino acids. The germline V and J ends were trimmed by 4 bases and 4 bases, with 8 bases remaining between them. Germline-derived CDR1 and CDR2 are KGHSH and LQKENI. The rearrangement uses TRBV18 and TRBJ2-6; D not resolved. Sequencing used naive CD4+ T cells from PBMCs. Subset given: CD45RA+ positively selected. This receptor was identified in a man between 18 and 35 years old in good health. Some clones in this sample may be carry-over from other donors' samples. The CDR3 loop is CASSLDIGANVLTF. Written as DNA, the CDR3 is TGTGCCAGCTCACTAGATATAGGGGCCAACGTCCTGACTTTC.